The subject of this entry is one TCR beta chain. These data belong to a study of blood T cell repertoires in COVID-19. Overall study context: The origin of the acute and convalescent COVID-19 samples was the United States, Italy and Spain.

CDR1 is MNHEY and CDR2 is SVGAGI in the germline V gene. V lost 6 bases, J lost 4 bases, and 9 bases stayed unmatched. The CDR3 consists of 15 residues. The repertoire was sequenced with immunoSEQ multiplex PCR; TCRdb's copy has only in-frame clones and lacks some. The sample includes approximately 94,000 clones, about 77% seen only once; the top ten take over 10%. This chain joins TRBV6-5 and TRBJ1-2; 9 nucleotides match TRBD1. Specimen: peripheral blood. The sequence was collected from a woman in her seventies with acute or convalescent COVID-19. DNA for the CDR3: TGTGCCAGCAGAGTCGGACAGGGGCTCTCCTATGGCTACACCTTC. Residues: CASRVGQGLSYGYTF.